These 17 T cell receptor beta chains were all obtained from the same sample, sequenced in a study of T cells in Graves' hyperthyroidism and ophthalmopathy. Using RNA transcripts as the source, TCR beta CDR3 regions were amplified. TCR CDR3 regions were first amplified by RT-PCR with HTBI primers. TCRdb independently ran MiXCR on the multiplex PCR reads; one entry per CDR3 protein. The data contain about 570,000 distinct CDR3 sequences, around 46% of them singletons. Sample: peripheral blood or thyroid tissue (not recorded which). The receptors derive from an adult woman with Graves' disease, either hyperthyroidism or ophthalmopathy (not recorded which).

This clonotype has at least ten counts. CDR3 residues: CASSGDGAGNQPQHF. CDR3 bases: TGTGCCAGCAGTGGAGACGGCGCCGGCAATCAGCCCCAGCATTTT. The V call is TRBV12-3 or TRBV12-4, the J call TRBJ1-5; D gene ambiguous. Deletions cut 5 bases from V and 2 bases from J, with 13 bases between. This CDR3 contains 15 residues.

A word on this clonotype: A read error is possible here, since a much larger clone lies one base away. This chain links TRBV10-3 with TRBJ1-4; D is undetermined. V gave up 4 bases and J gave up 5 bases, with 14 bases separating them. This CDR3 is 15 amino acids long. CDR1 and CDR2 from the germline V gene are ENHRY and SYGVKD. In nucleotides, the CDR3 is TGTGCCATCAGTGCCTCTACAGTATCAAATGAAAAACTGTTTTTT. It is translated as CAISASTVSNEKLFF.

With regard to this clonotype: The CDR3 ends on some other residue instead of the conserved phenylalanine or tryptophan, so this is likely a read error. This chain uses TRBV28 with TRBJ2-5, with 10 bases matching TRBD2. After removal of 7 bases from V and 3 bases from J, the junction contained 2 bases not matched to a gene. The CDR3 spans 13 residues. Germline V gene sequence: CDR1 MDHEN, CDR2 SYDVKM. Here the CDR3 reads CASILAGEETQYL. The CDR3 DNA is TGTGCCAGCATTCTAGCGGGAGAAGAGACCCAGTACCTC.

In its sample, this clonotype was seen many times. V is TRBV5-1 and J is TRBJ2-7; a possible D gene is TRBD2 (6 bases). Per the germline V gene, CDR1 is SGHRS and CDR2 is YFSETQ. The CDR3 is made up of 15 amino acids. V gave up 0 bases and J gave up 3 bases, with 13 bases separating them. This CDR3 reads CASSLAGGVGYEQYF. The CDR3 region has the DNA TGCGCCAGCAGCTTGGCCGGCGGGGTAGGCTACGAGCAGTACTTC.

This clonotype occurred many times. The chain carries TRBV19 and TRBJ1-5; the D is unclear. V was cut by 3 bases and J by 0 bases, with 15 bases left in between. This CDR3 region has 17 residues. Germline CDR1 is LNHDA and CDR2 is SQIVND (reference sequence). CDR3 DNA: TGTGCCAGTAGTATTCCCCGGGGAGTTAATAGCAATCAGCCCCAGCATTTT. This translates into CASSIPRGVNSNQPQHF.

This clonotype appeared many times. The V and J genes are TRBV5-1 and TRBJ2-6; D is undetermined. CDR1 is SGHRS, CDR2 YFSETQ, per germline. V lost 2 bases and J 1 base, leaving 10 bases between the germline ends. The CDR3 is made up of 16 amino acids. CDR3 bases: TGCGCCAGCAGCTTTCAGTCATCATCTGGGGCCAACGTCCTGACTTTC. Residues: CASSFQSSSGANVLTF.

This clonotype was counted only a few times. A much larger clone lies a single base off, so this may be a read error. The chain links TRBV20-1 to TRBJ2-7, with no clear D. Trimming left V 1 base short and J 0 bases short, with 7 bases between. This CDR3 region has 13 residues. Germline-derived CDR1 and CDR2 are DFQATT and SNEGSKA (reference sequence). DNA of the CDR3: TGCAGTGCTAGAGCTCAGTCCTCCTACGAGCAGTACTTC. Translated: CSARAQSSYEQYF.

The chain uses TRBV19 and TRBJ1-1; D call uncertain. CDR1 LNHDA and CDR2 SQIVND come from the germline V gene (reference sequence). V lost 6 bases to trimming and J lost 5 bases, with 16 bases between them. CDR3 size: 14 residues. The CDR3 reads CASSFSLGGTEAFF. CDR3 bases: TGTGCCAGTAGCTTCAGCTTGGGAGGGACTGAAGCTTTCTTT.

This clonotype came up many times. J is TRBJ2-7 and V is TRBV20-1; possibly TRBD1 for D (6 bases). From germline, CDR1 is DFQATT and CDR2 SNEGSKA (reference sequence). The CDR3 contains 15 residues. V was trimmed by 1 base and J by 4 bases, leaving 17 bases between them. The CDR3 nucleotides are TGCAGTGCTAGAGGAACAGGGTCGATAGGATACGAGCAGTACTTC. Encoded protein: CSARGTGSIGYEQYF.

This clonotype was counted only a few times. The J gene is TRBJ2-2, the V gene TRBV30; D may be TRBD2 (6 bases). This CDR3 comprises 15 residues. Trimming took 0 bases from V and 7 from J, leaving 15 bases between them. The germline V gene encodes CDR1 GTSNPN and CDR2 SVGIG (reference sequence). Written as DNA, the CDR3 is TGTGCCTGGAGTGTACTTGGGGAGGAACACGGGGAGCTGTTTTTT. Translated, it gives CAWSVLGEEHGELFF.

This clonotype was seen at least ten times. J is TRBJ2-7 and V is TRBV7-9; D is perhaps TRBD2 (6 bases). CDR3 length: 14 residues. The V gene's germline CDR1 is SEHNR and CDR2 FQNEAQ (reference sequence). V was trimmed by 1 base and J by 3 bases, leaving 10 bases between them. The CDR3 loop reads CASSLVGGNYEQYF. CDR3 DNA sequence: TGTGCCAGCAGCTTAGTGGGCGGGAACTACGAGCAGTACTTC.

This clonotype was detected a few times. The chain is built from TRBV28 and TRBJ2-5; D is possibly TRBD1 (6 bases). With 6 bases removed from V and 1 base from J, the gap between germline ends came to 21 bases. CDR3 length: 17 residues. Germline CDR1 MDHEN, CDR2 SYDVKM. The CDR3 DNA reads TGTGCCAGCAGCCCGAACTTGGGACACACCCTCCAAGAGACCCAGTACTTC. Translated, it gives CASSPNLGHTLQETQYF.

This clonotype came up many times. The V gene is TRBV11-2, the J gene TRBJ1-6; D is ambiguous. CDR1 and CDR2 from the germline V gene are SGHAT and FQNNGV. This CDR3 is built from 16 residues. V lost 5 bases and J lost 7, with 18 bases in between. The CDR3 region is CASSDRGHRANSPLHF. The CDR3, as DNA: TGTGCCAGCAGCGACCGAGGGCATCGGGCCAATTCACCCCTCCACTTT.

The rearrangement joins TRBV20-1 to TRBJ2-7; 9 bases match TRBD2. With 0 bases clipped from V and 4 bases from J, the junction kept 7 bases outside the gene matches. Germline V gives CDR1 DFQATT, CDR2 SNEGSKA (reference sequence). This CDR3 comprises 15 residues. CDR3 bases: TGCAGTGCTAGAGACCCCAGACTAGCGGAATACGAGCAGTACTTC. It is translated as CSARDPRLAEYEQYF.

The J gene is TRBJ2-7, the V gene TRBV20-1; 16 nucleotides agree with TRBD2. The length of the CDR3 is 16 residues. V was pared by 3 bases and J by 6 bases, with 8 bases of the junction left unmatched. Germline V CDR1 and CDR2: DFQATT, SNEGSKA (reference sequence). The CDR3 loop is CSAREPGLAGGREQYF. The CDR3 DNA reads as TGCAGTGCTAGGGAACCGGGACTAGCGGGAGGGCGCGAGCAGTACTTC.

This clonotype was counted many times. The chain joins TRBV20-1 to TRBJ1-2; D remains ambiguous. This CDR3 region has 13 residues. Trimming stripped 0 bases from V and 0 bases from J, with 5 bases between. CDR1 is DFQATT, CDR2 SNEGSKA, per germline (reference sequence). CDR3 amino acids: CSARDRTNYGYTF. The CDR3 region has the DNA TGCAGTGCTAGAGATAGGACTAACTATGGCTACACCTTC.

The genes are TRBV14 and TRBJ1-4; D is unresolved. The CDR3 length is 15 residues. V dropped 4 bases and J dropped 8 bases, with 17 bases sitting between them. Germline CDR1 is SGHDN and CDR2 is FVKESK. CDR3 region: CASSPNMGRKEKLFF. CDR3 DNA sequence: TGTGCCAGCAGCCCGAACATGGGGAGAAAAGAAAAACTGTTTTTT.